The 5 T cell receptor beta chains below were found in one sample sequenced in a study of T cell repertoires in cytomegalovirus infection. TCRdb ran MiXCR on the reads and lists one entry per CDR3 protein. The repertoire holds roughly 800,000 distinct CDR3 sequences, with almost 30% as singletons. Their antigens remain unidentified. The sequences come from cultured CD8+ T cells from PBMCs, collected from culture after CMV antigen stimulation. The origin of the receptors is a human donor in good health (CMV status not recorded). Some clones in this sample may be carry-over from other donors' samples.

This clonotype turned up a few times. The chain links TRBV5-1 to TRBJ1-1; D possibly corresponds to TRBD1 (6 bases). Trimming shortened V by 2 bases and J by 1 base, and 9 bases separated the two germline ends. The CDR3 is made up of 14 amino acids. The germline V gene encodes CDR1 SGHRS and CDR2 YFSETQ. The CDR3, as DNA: TGCGCCAGCAGCTTCCGACAGGCGAACACTGAAGCTTTCTTT. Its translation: CASSFRQANTEAFF.

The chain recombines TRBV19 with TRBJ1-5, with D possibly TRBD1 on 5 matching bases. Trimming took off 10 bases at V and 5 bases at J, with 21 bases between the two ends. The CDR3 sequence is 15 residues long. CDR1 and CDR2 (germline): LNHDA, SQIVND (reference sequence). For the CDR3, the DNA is TGTGCCACCTCTCTAAAGGGGAGGAGGGATCAGCCCCAGCATTTT. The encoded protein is CATSLKGRRDQPQHF.

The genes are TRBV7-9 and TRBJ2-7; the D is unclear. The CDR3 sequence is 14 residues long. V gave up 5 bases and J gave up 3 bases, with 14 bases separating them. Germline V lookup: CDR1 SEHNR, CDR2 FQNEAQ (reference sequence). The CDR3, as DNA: TGTGCCAGCAGCCCTTCTGGACCCGACTACGAGCAGTACGTC. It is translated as CASSPSGPDYEQYV.

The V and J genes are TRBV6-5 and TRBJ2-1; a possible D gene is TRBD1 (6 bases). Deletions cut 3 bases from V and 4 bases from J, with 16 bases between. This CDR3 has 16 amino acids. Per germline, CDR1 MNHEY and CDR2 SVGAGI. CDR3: CASSYSRTETYNEQFF. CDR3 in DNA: TGTGCCAGCAGTTATTCTCGGACAGAAACTTACAATGAGCAGTTCTTC.

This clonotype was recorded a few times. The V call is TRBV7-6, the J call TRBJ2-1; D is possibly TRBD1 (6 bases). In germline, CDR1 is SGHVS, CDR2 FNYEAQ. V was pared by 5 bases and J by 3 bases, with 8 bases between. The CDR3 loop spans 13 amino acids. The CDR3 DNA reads TGTGCCAGCAGCCGGGACAACTACAATGAGCAGTTCTTC. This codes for CASSRDNYNEQFF.